The clone carrying this TCR beta chain was picked up many times. Its cognate antigen is unknown. The CDR3 runs 17 residues. Trimming stripped 5 bases from V and 4 bases from J, with 24 bases between. Per the germline V gene, CDR1 is SEHNR and CDR2 is FQNEAQ (reference sequence). This entry belongs to a study of blood T cells in healthy people across ages. Alongside a J-beta primer mix, a sample-barcoded 5' primer served in a second PCR lasting about 6 to 12 cycles. All samples yielded 3 million or more CDR3-containing paired-end reads. TCRdb reanalysed the 5' RACE reads using MiXCR and keeps one entry per CDR3 protein. The sample shows more than 1.4 million distinct CDR3 sequences, 40% to 50% of them seen only once. Study-wide results and caveats: Underestimates were what the diversity estimates from one million T cells were considered to be.

Aged roughly 6 to 90, donors were systemically healthy Caucasians from Russia. Peripheral blood samples of roughly 10 milliliters were drawn from each donor. V usage is TRBV7-9 and J usage is TRBJ2-7; D might be TRBD2 (7 bases). The TCR originated in a woman aged 18-29 years in good health. Sequenced sample: blood. Here the CDR3 reads CASSLRTAGSPTYEQYF. In DNA form, the CDR3 reads TGTGCCAGCAGCCTTCGGACAGCGGGGAGCCCGACGTACGAGCAGTACTTC.